A single sample is the source of the 15 T cell receptor beta chains below, sequenced in a study of CD8 T cells in ankylosing spondylitis. Each CDR3 protein is one row after TCRdb ran MiXCR on the 5' RACE reads. The repertoire includes about 540,000 distinct CDR3 sequences, about 13% of them detected once, and 6.8% sits in the top ten. Study-level results: For ankylosing spondylitis blood, a TCR beta motif of fewer than 10 highly homologous variants appeared characteristic.

These receptors are not linked to any known antigen. Sequenced: blood, either unsorted or a sorted T cell fraction (not recorded which). Receptors were obtained from a male donor with ankylosing spondylitis.

This sequence joins TRBV6-2 or TRBV6-3 and TRBJ2-5; D is undetermined. CDR3 length equals 14 residues. Deletions cut 5 bases from V and 5 bases from J, with 15 bases between. Germline lookup yields CDR1 MNHEY and CDR2 SVGEGT. As DNA, the CDR3 is TGTGCCAGCAGTCCCCCCAGCCTATGGGAGACCCAGTACTTC. Protein: CASSPPSLWETQYF.

The DNA of the CDR3 is TGCGCCAGCAGTGAGTCGTTTAGCGGGAGCACAGATACGCAGTATTTT. Translating it yields CASSESFSGSTDTQYF. This rearrangement joins TRBV10-2 to TRBJ2-3; TRBD2 matches at 7 bases. The ends lost 0 bases at V and 0 bases at J; junction bases unmatched: 3. The CDR3 length is 16 residues. CDR1 and CDR2 (germline): WSHSY, SAAADI.

This clonotype occurred many times. The chain is built from TRBV7-2 and TRBJ2-1, with D hard to call. In germline, CDR1 is SGHTA, CDR2 FQGNSA. Trimming took off 0 bases at V and 8 bases at J, with 8 bases between the two ends. CDR3 length: 13 residues. CDR3 DNA sequence: TGTGCCAGCAGCTTAGCGGTGGGGTATGAGCAGTTCTTC. Translating it yields CASSLAVGYEQFF.

This clonotype was recorded at least ten times. V and J are TRBV29-1 and TRBJ2-3; D may match TRBD1 or TRBD2 (5 bases each). The CDR3 spans 14 residues. CDR1 is SQVTM and CDR2 is ANQGSEA in the germline V gene. Trimming took off 8 bases at V and 4 bases at J, with 19 bases between the two ends. The chain's CDR3 is CSSGARGTADTQYF. CDR3 DNA: TGCAGCTCCGGGGCCCGGGGCACGGCAGATACGCAGTATTTT.

The chain links TRBV3-1 to TRBJ2-3; possibly TRBD1 or TRBD2 for D (6 bases each). This CDR3 contains 16 residues. Germline-derived CDR1 and CDR2 are LGHDT and YNNKEL (reference sequence). Trimming removed 0 bases from V and 0 bases from J, with 10 bases in between. For the CDR3, the DNA is TGTGCCAGCAGCCAAGACCGGGGGCCCAGCACAGATACGCAGTATTTT. This sequence encodes CASSQDRGPSTDTQYF.

This clonotype has just a few counts. The chain is built from TRBV7-9 and TRBJ2-7; D remains unclear. Trimming took 5 bases from V and 8 from J, leaving 13 bases between them. CDR1 SEHNR and CDR2 FQNEAQ come from the germline V gene (reference sequence). This CDR3 contains 12 residues. Here the CDR3 reads CASSREVSQQYV. The CDR3 DNA reads as TGTGCCAGCAGCCGAGAAGTATCCCAGCAGTACGTC.

This chain links TRBV29-1 with TRBJ2-3; TRBD1 matches at 7 bases. With 2 bases clipped from V and 6 bases from J, the junction kept 2 bases outside the gene matches. The CDR3 is 12 amino acids. Germline V gene sequence: CDR1 SQVTM, CDR2 ANQGSEA. The CDR3 region is CSVEQGEDTQYF. For the CDR3, the DNA is TGCAGCGTTGAACAGGGGGAGGATACGCAGTATTTT.

This clonotype was observed a few times. The chain combines TRBV9 with TRBJ1-2; D gene ambiguous. Germline CDR1 reads SGDLS; CDR2 reads YYNGEE. The CDR3 totals 14 residues. Trimming pared 4 bases from V and 8 bases from J, leaving 18 bases between. CDR3 protein: CASSQAESSLGYTF. Here the CDR3 DNA reads TGTGCCAGCAGCCAAGCTGAATCCTCTTTAGGCTACACCTTC.

This clonotype has ten or more counts. The CDR3 DNA reads as TGTGCCAGCAGCCAAGCCGGGGGGGGAACTGAAGCTTTCTTT. Translating it yields CASSQAGGGTEAFF. The rearrangement joins TRBV3-1 to TRBJ1-1; possible D gene TRBD1, 5 bases. Germline V gene sequence: CDR1 LGHDT, CDR2 YNNKEL (reference sequence). The CDR3 length is 14 residues. The V end lost 1 base, the J end lost 5 bases, and 11 bases lay between the germline ends.

About this clonotype: A much more abundant neighbour one base away suggests this may be a read error. The V call is TRBV9, the J call TRBJ2-3, with D possibly TRBD2 on 6 matching bases. Germline V gene data show CDR1 as SGDLS and CDR2 as YYNGEE. This CDR3 is 15 amino acids long. CDR3: CASSVGGLSTDTRYF. CDR3 bases: TGTGCCAGCAGCGTAGGGGGACTTAGCACAGATACGCGGTATTTT.

The genes are TRBV21-1 and TRBJ2-6; the listed D gene, TRBD1, was not tested against the DNA. TRBV21-1 constitutes a pseudogene. The CDR3 runs 13 residues. CDR3 protein: CASGGPGANVLTF. The CDR3 coding sequence is TGTGCCAGCGGGGGGCCTGGGGCCAACGTCCTGACTTTC.

The genes are TRBV2 and TRBJ2-7; TRBD2 aligns across 10 bases. With V trimmed by 6 bases and J by 0 bases, 8 bases remained unmatched. Germline CDR1 is SNHLY and CDR2 is FYNNEI. CDR3 length: 16 residues. CDR3 DNA: TGTGCCAGCAGCAAAAGGAGCGGGAGGGCCTCCTACGAGCAGTACTTC. Protein sequence: CASSKRSGRASYEQYF.

Many counts were recorded for this clonotype. The chain links TRBV5-1 to TRBJ2-5, with D maybe TRBD1 (6 bases). The germline V gene has CDR1 SGHRS and CDR2 YFSETQ. The CDR3 has 15 residues. Trimming removed 2 bases at V and 3 bases at J, with 14 bases between. The CDR3 protein is CASSFTAGEEETQYF. In DNA, the CDR3 is TGCGCCAGCAGCTTTACTGCAGGGGAAGAAGAGACCCAGTACTTC.

This clonotype turned up a few times. The CDR3 sequence is CSGDRGLLNTEAFF. For the CDR3, the DNA is TGCAGTGGGGACAGGGGGCTTCTGAACACTGAAGCTTTCTTT. This chain uses TRBV20-1 with TRBJ1-1; 12 bases agree with TRBD1. This CDR3 contains 14 residues. Germline lookup yields CDR1 DFQATT and CDR2 SNEGSKA (reference sequence). V dropped 7 bases and J dropped 0; count of bases not matched to a gene: 3.

This clonotype was observed a few times. The V gene is TRBV20-1, the J gene TRBJ2-5; D unclear. Germline CDR1 is DFQATT and CDR2 is SNEGSKA (reference sequence). This CDR3 has 12 residues. V was pared by 3 bases and J by 5 bases, with 10 bases between. The CDR3 DNA follows: TGCAGTGCTAGGGGGATCCTGGAGACCCAGTACTTC. It codes for CSARGILETQYF.